This T cell receptor beta chain was recorded in a study of cytomegalovirus exposure and HLA in healthy donors. Overall study findings and caveats: While the bulk of TCR sequences proved rare, some public TCRs turned up in many donors.

With regard to this clone: As yet, its antigen is unknown.

Both 60 Vbeta primers and 13 Jbeta primers went into the PCR. The protocol was immunoSEQ multiplex PCR, while the TCRdb copy is restricted to in-frame clones and leaves out a portion. The table has 100,000 to 150,000 clones, about 80% seen once. Trimming removed 7 bases from V and 3 bases from J, with 10 bases in between. Germline CDR1 and CDR2: SNHLY and FYNNEI. The CDR3 is made up of 13 amino acids. The chain uses TRBV2 and TRBJ1-5; D is unclear. Sequenced material: PBMCs. The sequence was obtained from a woman between 35 and 50 years old in good health and CMV-seronegative. The CDR3 region is CASIPDTNQPQHF. CDR3 coding DNA: TGTGCCAGCATTCCAGATACCAATCAGCCCCAGCATTTT.